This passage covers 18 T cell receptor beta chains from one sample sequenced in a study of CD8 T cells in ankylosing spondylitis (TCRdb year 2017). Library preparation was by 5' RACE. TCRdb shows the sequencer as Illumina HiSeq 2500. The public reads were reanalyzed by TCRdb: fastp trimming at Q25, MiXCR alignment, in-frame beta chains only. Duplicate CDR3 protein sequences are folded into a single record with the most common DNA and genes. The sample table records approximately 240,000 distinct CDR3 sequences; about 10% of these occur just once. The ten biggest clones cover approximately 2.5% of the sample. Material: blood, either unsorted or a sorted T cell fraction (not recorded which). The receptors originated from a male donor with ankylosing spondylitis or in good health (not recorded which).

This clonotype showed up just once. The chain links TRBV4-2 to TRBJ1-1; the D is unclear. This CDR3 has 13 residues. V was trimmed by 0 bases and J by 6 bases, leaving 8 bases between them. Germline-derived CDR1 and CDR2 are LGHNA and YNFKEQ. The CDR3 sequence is CASSQDIRSEAFF. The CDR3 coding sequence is TGTGCCAGCAGCCAAGATATAAGGTCTGAAGCTTTCTTT.

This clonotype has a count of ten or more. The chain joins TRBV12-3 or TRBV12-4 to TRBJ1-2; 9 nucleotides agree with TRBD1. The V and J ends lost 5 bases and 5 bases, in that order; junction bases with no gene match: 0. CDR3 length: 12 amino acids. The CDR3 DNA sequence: TGTGCCAGCAGTGACAGGGGGTATGGCTACACCTTC. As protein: CASSDRGYGYTF.

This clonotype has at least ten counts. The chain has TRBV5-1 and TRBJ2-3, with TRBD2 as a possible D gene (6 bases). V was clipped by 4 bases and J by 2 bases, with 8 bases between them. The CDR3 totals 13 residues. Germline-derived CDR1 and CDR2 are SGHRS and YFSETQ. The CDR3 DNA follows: TGCGCCAGCAGCCCGCGGGACACAGATACGCAGTATTTT. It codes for CASSPRDTDTQYF.

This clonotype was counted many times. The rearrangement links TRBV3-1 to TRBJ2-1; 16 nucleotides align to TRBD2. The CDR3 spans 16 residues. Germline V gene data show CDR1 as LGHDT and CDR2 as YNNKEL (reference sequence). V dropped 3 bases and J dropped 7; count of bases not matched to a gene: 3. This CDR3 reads CASSQGLAGGQNEQFF. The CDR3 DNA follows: TGTGCCAGCAGCCAGGGACTAGCGGGGGGGCAGAATGAGCAGTTCTTC.

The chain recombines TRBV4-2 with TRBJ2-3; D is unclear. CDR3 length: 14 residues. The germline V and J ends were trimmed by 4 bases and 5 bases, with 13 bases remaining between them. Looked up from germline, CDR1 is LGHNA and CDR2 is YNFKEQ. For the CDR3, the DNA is TGTGCCAGCAGCCCCGGGCCAGGTATAGATACGCAGTATTTT. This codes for CASSPGPGIDTQYF.

CDR3 sequence: CASRDPLGEGTEAFF. The CDR3 nucleotides read TGTGCCAGCAGGGACCCGTTGGGGGAAGGGACTGAAGCTTTCTTT. The chain employs TRBV21-1 and TRBJ1-1; TRBD1 is taken as the D call from the table, unchecked against the DNA. TRBV21-1 is annotated as a pseudogene. The CDR3 runs 15 residues.

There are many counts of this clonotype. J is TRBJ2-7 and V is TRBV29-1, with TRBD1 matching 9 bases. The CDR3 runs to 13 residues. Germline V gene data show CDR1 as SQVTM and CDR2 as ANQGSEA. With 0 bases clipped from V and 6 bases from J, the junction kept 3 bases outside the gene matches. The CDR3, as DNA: TGCAGCGTTGAAGACACAGGGGGCCTCGAGCAGTACTTC. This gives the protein CSVEDTGGLEQYF.

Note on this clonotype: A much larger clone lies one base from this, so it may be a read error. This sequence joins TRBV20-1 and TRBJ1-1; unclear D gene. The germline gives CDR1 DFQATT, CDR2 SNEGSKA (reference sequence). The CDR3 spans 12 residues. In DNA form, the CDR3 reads TGCAGTGTTAGAGAGGGCAGGTTTAAAGCTTTCTTT. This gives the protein CSVREGRFKAFF.

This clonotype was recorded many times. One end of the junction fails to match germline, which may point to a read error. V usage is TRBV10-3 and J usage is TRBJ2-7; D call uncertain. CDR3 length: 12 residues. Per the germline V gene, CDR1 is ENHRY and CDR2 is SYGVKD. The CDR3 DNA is TGTGCCATCAGTGTTACCTCCCACGAGCAGTACTTC. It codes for CAISVTSHEQYF.

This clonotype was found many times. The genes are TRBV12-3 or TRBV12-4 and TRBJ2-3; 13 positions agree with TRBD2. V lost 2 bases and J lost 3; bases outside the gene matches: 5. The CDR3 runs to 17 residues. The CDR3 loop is CASSLTSGGARTDTQYF. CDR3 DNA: TGTGCCAGCAGTTTAACTAGCGGGGGGGCTAGAACAGATACGCAGTATTTT.

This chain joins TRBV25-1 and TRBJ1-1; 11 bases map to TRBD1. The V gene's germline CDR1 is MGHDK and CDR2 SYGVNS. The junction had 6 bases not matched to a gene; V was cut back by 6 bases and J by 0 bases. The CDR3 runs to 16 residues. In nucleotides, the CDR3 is TGTGCCAGCAGCCCCTGGACAGGGGGCATGAACACTGAAGCTTTCTTT. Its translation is CASSPWTGGMNTEAFF.

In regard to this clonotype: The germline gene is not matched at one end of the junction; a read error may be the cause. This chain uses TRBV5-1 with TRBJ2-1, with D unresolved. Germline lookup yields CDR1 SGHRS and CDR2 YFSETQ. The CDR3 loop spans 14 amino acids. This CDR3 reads CVSRPDRDSHEQFF. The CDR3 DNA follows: TGCGTCAGCAGACCGGACCGTGACTCCCATGAGCAGTTCTTC.

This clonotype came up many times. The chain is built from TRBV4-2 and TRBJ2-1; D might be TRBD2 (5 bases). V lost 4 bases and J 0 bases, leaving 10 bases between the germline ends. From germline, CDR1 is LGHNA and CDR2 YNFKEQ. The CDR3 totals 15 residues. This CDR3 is CASSPDYGSYNEQFF. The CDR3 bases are TGTGCCAGCAGCCCCGACTATGGCTCCTACAATGAGCAGTTCTTC.

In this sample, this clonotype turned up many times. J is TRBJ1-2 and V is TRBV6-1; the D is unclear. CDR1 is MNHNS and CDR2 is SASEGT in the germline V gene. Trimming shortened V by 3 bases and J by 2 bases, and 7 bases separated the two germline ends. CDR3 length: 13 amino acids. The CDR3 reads CASSEEENYGYTF. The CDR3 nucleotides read TGTGCCAGCAGTGAGGAAGAGAACTATGGCTACACCTTC.

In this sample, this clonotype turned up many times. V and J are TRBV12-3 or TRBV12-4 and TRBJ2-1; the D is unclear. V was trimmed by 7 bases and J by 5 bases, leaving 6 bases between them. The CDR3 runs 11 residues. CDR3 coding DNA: TGTGCCAGCACACGGAACAATGAGCAGTTCTTC. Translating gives CASTRNNEQFF.

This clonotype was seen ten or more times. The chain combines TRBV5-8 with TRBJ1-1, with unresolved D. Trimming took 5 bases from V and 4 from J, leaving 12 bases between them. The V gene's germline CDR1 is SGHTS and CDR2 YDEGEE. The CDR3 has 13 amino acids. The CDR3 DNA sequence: TGTGCCAGCAGTTCACCGGGCCCCACTGAAGCTTTCTTT. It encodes CASSSPGPTEAFF.

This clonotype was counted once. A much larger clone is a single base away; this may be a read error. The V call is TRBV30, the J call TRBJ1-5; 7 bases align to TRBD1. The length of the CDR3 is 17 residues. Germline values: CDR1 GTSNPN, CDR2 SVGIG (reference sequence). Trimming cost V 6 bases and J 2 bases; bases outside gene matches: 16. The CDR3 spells CACSVPRDRVGNQPQHF. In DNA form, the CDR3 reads TGTGCCTGTAGCGTACCTCGCGACAGGGTAGGCAATCAGCCCCAGCATTTT.

CDR3 sequence: CASSLARGWLFF. CDR3 nucleotide sequence: TGTGCCAGCAGCTTAGCGCGGGGTTGGCTGTTTTTT. The chain couples TRBV7-9 to TRBJ1-4; D unresolved. CDR3 length: 12 amino acids. CDR1 is SEHNR and CDR2 is FQNEAQ in the germline V gene (reference sequence). Trimming shortened V by 0 bases and J by 14 bases, and 10 bases separated the two germline ends. The whole variable domain, remainder taken from reference TRBV7-9 and TRBJ1-4, is DTGVSQNPRHKITKRGQNVTFRCDPISEHNRLYWYRQTLGQGPEFLTYFQNEAQLEKSRLLSDRFSAERPKGSFSTLEIQRTEQGDSAMYLCASSLARGWLFFGSGTQLSVL.